What follows are 32 T cell receptor beta chains derived from one specimen sequenced in a study of radiotherapy plus CTLA-4 blockade in lung cancer. Clones were read by immunoSEQ multiplex PCR, and TCRdb kept only the in-frame ones, dropping some. The sample holds some 78,000 clones, 86% seen once. Specimen: peripheral blood, collected from a patient treated with radiotherapy plus ipilimumab. All receptors derive from a human donor with non-small cell lung cancer who had a partial response to radiotherapy plus ipilimumab.

The genes are TRBV2 and TRBJ2-3; D might be TRBD1 (6 bases). This CDR3 is built from 14 residues. Trimming left V 8 bases short and J 0 bases short, with 12 bases between. Germline V lookup: CDR1 SNHLY, CDR2 FYNNEI. CDR3 loop: CASPWGHSTDTQYF. The CDR3 DNA is TGTGCCAGCCCCTGGGGACATAGCACAGATACGCAGTATTTT.

This chain links TRBV19 with TRBJ1-1; 9 bases line up with TRBD1. Germline CDR1 reads LNHDA; CDR2 reads SQIVND (reference sequence). The CDR3 is 14 amino acids. V was clipped by 6 bases and J by 5 bases; unmatched bases: 7. The CDR3 reads CASRGQGGGTEAFF. CDR3 in DNA: TGTGCCAGTAGGGGACAGGGCGGAGGTACTGAAGCTTTCTTT.

J is TRBJ2-7 and V is TRBV5-4; a weak D match, TRBD2 (6 bases). This CDR3 is 14 amino acids long. Germline CDR1 reads SGHNT; CDR2 reads YYREEE (reference sequence). V gave up 7 bases and J gave up 3 bases, with 17 bases separating them. The CDR3 loop reads CASPWGLENYEQYV. CDR3 nucleotides: TGTGCCAGCCCCTGGGGACTGGAAAACTACGAGCAGTACGTC.

The rearrangement joins TRBV5-4 to TRBJ2-6; D is undetermined. Trimming removed 2 bases at V and 4 bases at J, with 10 bases between. The CDR3 consists of 15 residues. Germline CDR1 and CDR2: SGHNT and YYREEE (reference sequence). CDR3 nucleotides: TGTGCCAGCAGCTTTCTACAGCCAGGGGCCAACGTCCTGACTTTC. It specifies CASSFLQPGANVLTF.

The J gene is TRBJ1-4, the V gene TRBV7-8; the match to TRBD1 covers 8 bases. The CDR3 consists of 15 residues. The V gene's germline CDR1 is SGHVS and CDR2 FQNEAQ. The V and J ends lost 3 bases and 7 bases, in that order; junction bases with no gene match: 7. CDR3 region: CASSLTGVAGEKLFF. CDR3 nucleotide sequence: TGTGCCAGCAGCTTGACAGGGGTCGCGGGTGAAAAACTGTTTTTT.

This chain connects TRBV11-2 to TRBJ2-7; 8 positions agree with TRBD2. Germline V lookup: CDR1 SGHAT, CDR2 FQNNGV. The CDR3 is made up of 15 amino acids. The ends lost 2 bases at V and 3 bases at J; junction bases unmatched: 6. CDR3 residues: CASSLRLAGSYEQYF. CDR3 DNA: TGTGCCAGCAGCTTACGGTTAGCGGGAAGCTACGAGCAGTACTTC.

The rearrangement joins TRBV7-6 to TRBJ2-3, with 7 bases fitting TRBD2. Trimming removed 3 bases from V and 2 bases from J; junction bases left unmatched: 8. This CDR3 has 16 amino acids. Per the germline V gene, CDR1 is SGHVS and CDR2 is FNYEAQ. The CDR3 DNA reads TGTGCCAGCAGCTTTGGGGGGGGTTCGGTCACAGATACGCAGTATTTT. Translation: CASSFGGGSVTDTQYF. The entire variable domain, with the rest obtained from reference TRBV7-6 and TRBJ2-3, is as follows: GAGVSQSPRYKVTKRGQDVALRCDPISGHVSLYWYRQALGQGPEFLTYFNYEAQQDKSGLPNDRFSAERPEGSISTLTIQRTEQRDSAMYRCASSFGGGSVTDTQYFGPGTRLTVL.

The rearrangement links TRBV14 to TRBJ1-1; D is perhaps TRBD1 (5 bases). Trimming removed 1 base from V and 10 bases from J, with 13 bases in between. Germline values: CDR1 SGHDN, CDR2 FVKESK. This CDR3 has 13 amino acids. CDR3 sequence (DNA): TGTGCCAGCAGCCAAGCAGGGCCTAACGGAGCTTTCTTT. It codes for CASSQAGPNGAFF.

CDR3 sequence reads: CASSQTQGTQYF. CDR3 sequence (DNA): TGTGCCAGCTCACAAACCCAGGGGACGCAGTATTTT. The chain couples TRBV18 to TRBJ2-3, with D perhaps TRBD1 (6 bases). V lost 4 bases, J lost 9 bases, and 11 bases lay in between. Germline CDR1 KGHSH, CDR2 LQKENI. CDR3 length: 12 residues. The full variable domain, in which reference TRBV18 and TRBJ2-3 provide the parts outside the CDR3, is NAGVMQNPRHLVRRRGQEARLRCSPMKGHSHVYWYRQLPEEGLKFMVYLQKENIIDESGMPKERFSAEFPKEGPSILRIQQVVRGDSAAYFCASSQTQGTQYFGPGTRLTVL.

The rearrangement links TRBV5-4 to TRBJ2-5; D perhaps matches TRBD1 (5 bases). Per the germline V gene, CDR1 is SGHNT and CDR2 is YYREEE (reference sequence). Trimming cost V 6 bases and J 5 bases, with 20 bases left between them. The CDR3 totals 15 residues. This CDR3 is CASILRVGPGETQYF. The CDR3 DNA follows: TGTGCCAGCATCCTTAGGGTGGGGCCCGGGGAGACCCAGTACTTC.

The chain is built from TRBV4-3 and TRBJ1-2; 9 bases match TRBD1. Germline trimming cut 0 bases from V and 4 bases from J; bases unmatched to any gene: 6. The CDR3 spans 16 residues. The germline CDR1 and CDR2 sequences are LGHNA and YSLEER. The CDR3, as DNA: TGCGCCAGCAGCCAAGATTTTGGGACAGGGAGCTATGGCTACACCTTC. Encoded protein: CASSQDFGTGSYGYTF.

V and J are TRBV2 and TRBJ2-2, with TRBD2 matching over 7 bases. J lost 6 bases, V lost 6 bases, and 7 bases had no gene match. CDR3 length: 14 amino acids. Germline V gene sequence: CDR1 SNHLY, CDR2 FYNNEI. The CDR3 bases are TGTGCCAGCAGGGAGTGGGGGAGGGCCGGGGAGCTGTTTTTT. Amino acids: CASREWGRAGELFF.

The V call is TRBV28, the J call TRBJ2-1; TRBD1 is a possible D gene (6 bases). Germline lookup yields CDR1 MDHEN and CDR2 SYDVKM. Trimming cost V 7 bases and J 3 bases, with 19 bases left between them. This CDR3 has 16 amino acids. The CDR3 nucleotides read TGTGCCAGCACACCATCCGGGACACCTCTCTACAATGAGCAGTTCTTC. Protein sequence: CASTPSGTPLYNEQFF.

This clone was seen a few times. The rearrangement links TRBV7-8 to TRBJ2-7, with D tentatively TRBD2 (5 bases). CDR1 and CDR2 from the germline V gene are SGHVS and FQNEAQ. V gave up 3 bases and J gave up 3 bases, with 9 bases separating them. CDR3 length: 13 amino acids. CDR3 DNA sequence: TGTGCCAGCAGCTTCGGGGAACACTACGAGCAGTACGTC. This encodes CASSFGEHYEQYV.

The chain carries TRBV5-1 and TRBJ2-2; TRBD1 aligns across 10 bases. V was clipped by 5 bases and J by 2 bases; unmatched bases: 6. CDR3 length: 16 amino acids. In germline, CDR1 is SGHRS, CDR2 YFSETQ. CDR3 DNA sequence: TGCGCCAGCAGACGGACAGGGGGGGAAAACACCGGGGAGCTGTTTTTT. Translated, it gives CASRRTGGENTGELFF.

The genes are TRBV4-1 and TRBJ1-1; D gene unclear. Germline assignment: CDR1 MGHRA and CDR2 YSYEKL. V was cut by 0 bases and J by 1 base, with 12 bases left in between. The CDR3 is made up of 16 amino acids. DNA of the CDR3: TGCGCCAGCAGCCAAGAAGCTCGAGGAGGGAACACTGAAGCTTTCTTT. It encodes CASSQEARGGNTEAFF.

This clone was observed once. The V call is TRBV25-1, the J call TRBJ1-1; weak D call: TRBD1 (5 bases). The CDR3 covers 12 residues. V shed 1 base and J shed 10 bases, with 10 bases lying between them. Germline-derived CDR1 and CDR2 are MGHDK and SYGVNS. CDR3 sequence (DNA): TGTGCCAGCAGTGAATGGGGAAGGGGAGCTTTCTTT. It translates to CASSEWGRGAFF.

V is TRBV28 and J is TRBJ1-3; no definite D call. V was shortened by 2 bases and J by 7 bases, with 6 bases between the two germline ends. From germline, CDR1 is MDHEN and CDR2 SYDVKM. The CDR3 spans 12 residues. CDR3 DNA: TGTGCCAGCAGTTTACTGACTAACACCATATATTTT. It specifies CASSLLTNTIYF. Using reference TRBV28 and TRBJ1-3 for the parts outside the CDR3, the full variable domain is DVKVTQSSRYLVKRTGEKVFLECVQDMDHENMFWYRQDPGLGLRLIYFSYDVKMKEKGDIPEGYSVSREKKERFSLILESASTNQTSMYLCASSLLTNTIYFGEGSWLTVV.

The rearrangement uses TRBV6-1 and TRBJ1-2, with 7 bases fitting TRBD1. The CDR3 is made up of 14 amino acids. V shed 11 bases and J 0 bases; nucleotides not matched to a gene: 9. Germline V lookup: CDR1 MNHNS, CDR2 SASEGT. The CDR3 sequence: CAASPGGTNYGYTF. Here the CDR3 DNA reads TGTGCCGCCTCCCCAGGGGGTACTAACTATGGCTACACCTTC.

The gene calls are TRBV5-6 and TRBJ2-7; 8 nucleotides agree with TRBD2. J gave up 0 bases and V 4 bases, and 6 bases lay outside the gene matches. The CDR3 covers 15 residues. Germline loops: CDR1 SGHDT, CDR2 YYEEEE. The CDR3 loop is CASSVWSGSSYEQYF. DNA of the CDR3: TGTGCCAGCAGCGTCTGGAGCGGGAGCTCCTACGAGCAGTACTTC.

The rearrangement links TRBV10-1 to TRBJ1-5; D might be TRBD1 (6 bases). Germline CDR1 and CDR2: WNHNN and SYGVQD (reference sequence). There are 14 residues in the CDR3. With 6 bases removed from V and 5 bases from J, the gap between germline ends came to 14 bases. As DNA, the CDR3 is TGCGCCAGCAGCCGCGGGGGCCTTCATCAGCCCCAGCATTTT. It specifies CASSRGGLHQPQHF.

Only a few counts were recorded for this clone. The rearrangement links TRBV5-4 to TRBJ2-1; D perhaps matches TRBD1 (6 bases). The CDR3 loop spans 16 amino acids. V gave up 2 bases and J gave up 5 bases, with 17 bases separating them. CDR1 is SGHNT and CDR2 is YYREEE in the germline V gene (reference sequence). DNA of the CDR3: TGTGCCAGCAGCTTCCTCCCCGACAGGATACACAATGAGCAGTTCTTC. It translates to CASSFLPDRIHNEQFF.

This sequence joins TRBV5-6 and TRBJ2-2; 9 positions agree with TRBD1. The germline gives CDR1 SGHDT, CDR2 YYEEEE. V trimming: 4 bases; J trimming: 5 bases; junction bases outside the gene matches: 15. The CDR3 consists of 18 residues. CDR3 in amino acids: CASSTSTGGGRKTGELFF. The CDR3 DNA reads as TGTGCCAGCAGCACGTCGACAGGGGGAGGGCGAAAAACCGGGGAGCTGTTTTTT.

This rearrangement joins TRBV5-5 to TRBJ1-2; D remains unclear. The V gene lost 2 bases and the J gene lost 8 bases, with 16 bases spanning the gap. This CDR3 spans 14 amino acids. Germline V gene data show CDR1 as SGHKS and CDR2 as YYEKEE (reference sequence). CDR3 sequence: CASSLQPVSEGYTF. In DNA, the CDR3 is TGTGCCAGCAGCTTACAACCGGTGTCGGAGGGCTACACCTTC. The variable domain in full, completed from reference TRBV5-5 and TRBJ1-2, reads DAGVTQSPTHLIKTRGQQVTLRCSPISGHKSVSWYQQVLGQGPQFIFQYYEKEERGRGNFPDRFSARQFPNYSSELNVNALLLGDSALYLCASSLQPVSEGYTFGSGTRLTVV.

The chain carries TRBV5-1 and TRBJ2-5; D unclear. With 1 base removed from V and 5 bases from J, the gap between germline ends came to 9 bases. The V gene's germline CDR1 is SGHRS and CDR2 YFSETQ. The CDR3 is 13 residues long. The CDR3 here is CASSLTGWETQYF. In DNA form, the CDR3 reads TGCGCCAGCAGCTTGACCGGTTGGGAGACCCAGTACTTC.

This chain uses TRBV4-2 with TRBJ2-3; D perhaps matches TRBD2 (6 bases). The germline gives CDR1 LGHNA, CDR2 YNFKEQ. This CDR3 comprises 21 residues. Trimming removed 0 bases at V and 1 base at J, with 26 bases between. The CDR3 bases are TGTGCCAGCAGCCAAGATCGAATGGGACTGCTCCGTCGAGGTGGCACAGATACGCAGTATTTT. Protein sequence: CASSQDRMGLLRRGGTDTQYF.

For the CDR3, the DNA is TGTGCCAGCAGCCCTACAGGGGGCGGCTATGGCTACACCTTC. This gives the protein CASSPTGGGYGYTF. This chain uses TRBV5-6 with TRBJ1-2, with 9 bases lining up with TRBD1. Germline trimming cut 4 bases from V and 4 bases from J; bases unmatched to any gene: 5. The V gene's germline CDR1 is SGHDT and CDR2 YYEEEE. The length of the CDR3 is 14 residues.

The V and J genes are TRBV27 and TRBJ2-1, with D possibly TRBD1 on 6 matching bases. Trimming left V 1 base short and J 6 bases short, with 10 bases between. This CDR3 has 14 amino acids. Germline V gene data show CDR1 as MNHEY and CDR2 as SMNVEV (reference sequence). CDR3 region: CASSLFRGSNEQFF. In DNA form, the CDR3 reads TGTGCCAGCAGTTTATTCAGGGGAAGCAATGAGCAGTTCTTC.

The CDR3 DNA sequence: TGTGCCAGCAGTGGACAGCGGTGGCCCTACGAGCAGTACGTC. Encoded protein: CASSGQRWPYEQYV. This sequence joins TRBV28 and TRBJ2-7, with TRBD1 as a possible D gene (6 bases). Germline loops: CDR1 MDHEN, CDR2 SYDVKM. V was cut by 5 bases and J by 2 bases, with 13 bases left in between. The CDR3 length is 14 residues.

This chain uses TRBV7-6 with TRBJ2-3; 7 bases are shared with TRBD1. CDR1 is SGHVS, CDR2 FNYEAQ, per germline. Losses at the gene ends were 6 bases for V and 1 base for J; bases not matched to a gene: 4. The CDR3 covers 14 residues. The CDR3 region is CASRTGTGTDTQYF. The DNA of the CDR3 is TGTGCCAGCAGAACCGGGACAGGCACAGATACGCAGTATTTT.

CDR3 in DNA: TGTGCCTGGAAGAAAGCGGTAGTGAACACTGAAGCTTTCTTT. It codes for CAWKKAVVNTEAFF. The chain employs TRBV30 and TRBJ1-1; D not resolved. This CDR3 comprises 14 residues. Trimming cost V 4 bases and J 0 bases, with 12 bases left between them. The V gene's germline CDR1 is GTSNPN and CDR2 SVGIG (reference sequence).

This chain joins TRBV7-2 and TRBJ2-1; 8 nucleotides agree with TRBD2. Germline V gene lookup returns CDR1 SGHTA and CDR2 FQGNSA. The CDR3 contains 16 residues. The trim removed 2 bases at V and 1 base at J, leaving 4 bases unmatched. CDR3 coding DNA: TGTGCCAGCAGCTTAAGAGCGGGAGTATCCTACAATGAGCAGTTCTTC. Residues: CASSLRAGVSYNEQFF.